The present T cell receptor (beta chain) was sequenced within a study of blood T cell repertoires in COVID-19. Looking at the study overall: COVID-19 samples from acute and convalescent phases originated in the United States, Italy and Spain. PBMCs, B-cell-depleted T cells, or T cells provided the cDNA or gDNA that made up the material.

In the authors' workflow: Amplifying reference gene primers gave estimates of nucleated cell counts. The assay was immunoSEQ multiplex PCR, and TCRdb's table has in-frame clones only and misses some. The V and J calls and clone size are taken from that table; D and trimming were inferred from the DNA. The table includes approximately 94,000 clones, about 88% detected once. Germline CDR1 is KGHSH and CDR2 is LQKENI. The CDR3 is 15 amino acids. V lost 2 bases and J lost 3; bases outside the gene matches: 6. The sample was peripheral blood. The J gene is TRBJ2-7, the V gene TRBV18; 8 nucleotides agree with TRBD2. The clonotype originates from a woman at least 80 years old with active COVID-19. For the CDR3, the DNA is TGTGCCAGCTCACCAGGTAGCGGGATCGGCTACGAGCAGTACTTC. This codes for CASSPGSGIGYEQYF.